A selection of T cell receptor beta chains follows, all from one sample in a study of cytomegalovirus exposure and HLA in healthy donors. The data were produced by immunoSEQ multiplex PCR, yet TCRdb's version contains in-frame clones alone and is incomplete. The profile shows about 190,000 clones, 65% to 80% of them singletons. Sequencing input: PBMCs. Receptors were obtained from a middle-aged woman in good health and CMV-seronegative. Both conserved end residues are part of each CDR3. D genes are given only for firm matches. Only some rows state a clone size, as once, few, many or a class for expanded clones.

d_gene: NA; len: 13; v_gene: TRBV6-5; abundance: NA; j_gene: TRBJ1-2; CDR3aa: CASHPGANYGYTF; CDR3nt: TGTGCCAGCCACCCGGGGGCTAACTATGGCTACACCTTC
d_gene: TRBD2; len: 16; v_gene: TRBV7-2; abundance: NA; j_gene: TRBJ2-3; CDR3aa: CASSSRLASSTDTQYF; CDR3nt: TGTGCCAGCAGCTCCCGACTAGCGTCTAGCACAGATACGCAGTATTTT
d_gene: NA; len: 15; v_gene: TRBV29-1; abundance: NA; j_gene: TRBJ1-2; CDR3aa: CSVEGDTPEDYGYTF; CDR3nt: TGCAGCGTTGAGGGGGACACTCCTGAGGACTATGGCTACACCTTC
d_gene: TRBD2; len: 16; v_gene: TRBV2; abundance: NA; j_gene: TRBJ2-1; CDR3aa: CASKERESGRDLGEFF; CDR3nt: TGTGCCAGCAAGGAGCGGGAGTCTGGCCGGGACCTTGGGGAGTTCTTC
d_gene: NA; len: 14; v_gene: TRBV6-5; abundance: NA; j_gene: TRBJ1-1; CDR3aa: CASSYTGPNTEAFF; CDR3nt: TGTGCCAGCAGTTACACAGGCCCGAACACTGAAGCTTTCTTT
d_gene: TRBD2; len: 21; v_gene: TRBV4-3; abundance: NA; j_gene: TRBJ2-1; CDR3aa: CASSHDLPTSGSRLRYNEQFF; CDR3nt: TGCGCCAGCAGCCACGACTTGCCGACTAGCGGGAGCCGCCTTAGGTACAATGAGCAGTTCTTC
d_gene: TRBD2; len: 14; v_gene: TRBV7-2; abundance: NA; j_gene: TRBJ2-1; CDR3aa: CASSPSGAYNEQFF; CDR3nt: TGTGCCAGCAGCCCTAGCGGGGCCTACAATGAGCAGTTCTTC
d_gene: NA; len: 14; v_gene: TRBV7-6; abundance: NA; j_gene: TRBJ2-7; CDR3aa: CASSLGGTPYEQYF; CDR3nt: TGTGCCAGCAGCTTAGGAGGGACTCCCTACGAGCAGTACTTC
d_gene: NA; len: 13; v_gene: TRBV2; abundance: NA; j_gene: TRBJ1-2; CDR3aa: CASSEGAGGGYTF; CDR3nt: TGTGCCAGCAGTGAGGGAGCCGGGGGGGGCTACACCTTC
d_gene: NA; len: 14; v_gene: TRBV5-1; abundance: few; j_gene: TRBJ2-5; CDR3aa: CASSSEGTQETQYF; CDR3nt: TGCGCCAGCAGCTCTGAGGGAACCCAAGAGACCCAGTACTTC
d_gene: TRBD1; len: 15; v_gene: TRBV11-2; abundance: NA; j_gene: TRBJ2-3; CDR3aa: CASSFGTARTDTQYF; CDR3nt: TGTGCCAGCAGCTTTGGGACAGCCCGCACAGATACGCAGTATTTT
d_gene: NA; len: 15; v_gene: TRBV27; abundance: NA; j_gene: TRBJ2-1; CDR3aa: CASSFGSISYNEQFF; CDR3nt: TGTGCCAGCAGTTTTGGCTCAATCTCCTACAATGAGCAGTTCTTC
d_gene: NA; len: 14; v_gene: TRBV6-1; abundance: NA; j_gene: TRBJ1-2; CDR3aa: CASSLWGREGGYTF; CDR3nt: TGTGCCAGCAGTCTTTGGGGCAGGGAGGGGGGCTACACCTTC
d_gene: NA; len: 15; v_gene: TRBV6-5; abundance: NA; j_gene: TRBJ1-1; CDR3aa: CASSYSGRRNTEAFF; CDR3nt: TGTGCCAGCAGTTACTCGGGCAGGCGAAACACTGAAGCTTTCTTT
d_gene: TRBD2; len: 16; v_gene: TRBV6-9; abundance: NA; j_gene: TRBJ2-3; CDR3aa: CASSYLVTSGPDTQYF; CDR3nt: TGTGCCAGCAGTTATCTTGTGACTAGCGGGCCAGATACGCAGTATTTT
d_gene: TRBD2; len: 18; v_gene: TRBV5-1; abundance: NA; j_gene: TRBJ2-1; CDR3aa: CASSLHIIRLAGDNEQFF; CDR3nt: TGCGCCAGCAGCTTGCACATAATCCGACTAGCGGGAGACAATGAGCAGTTCTTC
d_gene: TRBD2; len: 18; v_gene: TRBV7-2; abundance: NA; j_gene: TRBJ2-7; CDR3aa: CASSFQASGRLSSYEQYF; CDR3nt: TGTGCCAGCAGCTTCCAGGCTAGCGGGAGACTAAGCTCCTACGAGCAGTACTTC
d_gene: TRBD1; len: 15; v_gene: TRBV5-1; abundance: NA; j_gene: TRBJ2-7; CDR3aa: CASSPKTGGVDEQYF; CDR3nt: TGCGCCAGCAGCCCCAAGACAGGGGGAGTTGACGAGCAGTACTTC
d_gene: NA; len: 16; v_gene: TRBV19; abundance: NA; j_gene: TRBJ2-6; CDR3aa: CASSLTGLSGANVLTF; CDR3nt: TGTGCCAGTAGCCTAACAGGGCTCTCTGGGGCCAACGTCCTGACTTTC
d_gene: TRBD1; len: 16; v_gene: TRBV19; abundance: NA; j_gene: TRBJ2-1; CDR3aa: CASSMQNRGSYNEQFF; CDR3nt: TGTGCCAGTAGTATGCAGAACAGGGGGTCCTACAATGAGCAGTTCTTC
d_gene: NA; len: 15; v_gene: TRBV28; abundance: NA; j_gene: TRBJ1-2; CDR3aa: CASSLPQGARYGYTF; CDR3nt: TGTGCCAGCAGTTTACCCCAGGGCGCACGCTATGGCTACACCTTC
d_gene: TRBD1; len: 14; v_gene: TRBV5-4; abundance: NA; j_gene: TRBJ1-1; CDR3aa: CASSLTGENTEAFF; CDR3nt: TGTGCCAGCAGCTTGACAGGGGAGAACACTGAAGCTTTCTTT
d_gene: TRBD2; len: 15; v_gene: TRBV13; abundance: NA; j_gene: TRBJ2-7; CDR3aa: CASSSRTSGDYEQYF; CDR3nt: TGTGCCAGCAGCTCCAGGACTAGCGGAGACTACGAGCAGTACTTC
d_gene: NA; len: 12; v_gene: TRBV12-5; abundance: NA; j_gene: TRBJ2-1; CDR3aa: CASGFRGNEQFF; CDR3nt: TGTGCTAGTGGTTTTCGGGGGAATGAGCAGTTCTTC
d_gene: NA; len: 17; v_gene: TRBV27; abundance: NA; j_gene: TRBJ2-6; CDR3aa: CASSLKRDPLRANVLTF; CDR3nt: TGTGCCAGCAGTTTAAAGCGTGACCCATTGCGGGCCAACGTCCTGACTTTC
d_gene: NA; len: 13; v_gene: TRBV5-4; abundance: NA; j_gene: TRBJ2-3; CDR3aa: CASSPKGQDTQYF; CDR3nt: TGTGCCAGCAGCCCGAAAGGACAGGATACGCAGTATTTT
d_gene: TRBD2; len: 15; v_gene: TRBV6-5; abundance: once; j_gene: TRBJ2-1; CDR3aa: CASRRLASSYNEQFF; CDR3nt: TGTGCCAGCAGGAGACTAGCGAGCTCCTACAATGAGCAGTTCTTC
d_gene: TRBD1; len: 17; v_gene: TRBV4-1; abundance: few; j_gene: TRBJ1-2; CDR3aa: CASSQEVTGGKRSGYTF; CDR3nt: TGCGCCAGCAGCCAAGAAGTAACAGGGGGCAAGAGGTCTGGCTACACCTTC
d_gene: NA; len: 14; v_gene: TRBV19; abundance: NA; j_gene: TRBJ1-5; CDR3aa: CASRDRPSNQPQHF; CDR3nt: TGTGCCAGTAGGGACAGACCTAGCAATCAGCCCCAGCATTTT
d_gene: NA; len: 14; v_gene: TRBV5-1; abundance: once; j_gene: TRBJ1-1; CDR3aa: CASSLQGGIPEAFF; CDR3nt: TGCGCCAGCAGCTTGCAAGGGGGAATACCTGAAGCTTTCTTT
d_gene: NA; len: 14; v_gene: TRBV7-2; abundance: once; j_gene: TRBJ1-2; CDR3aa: CASSPEGQHYGYTF; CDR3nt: TGTGCCAGCAGCCCTGAAGGACAGCACTATGGCTACACCTTC
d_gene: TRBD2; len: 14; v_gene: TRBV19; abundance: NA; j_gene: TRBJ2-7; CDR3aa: CASSTLAGGYEQYF; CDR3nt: TGTGCCAGTAGTACACTAGCGGGAGGCTACGAGCAGTACTTC